The rows below give T cell receptor beta chains drawn from one sample of a study of post-analysis software for immune sequencing data. Each CDR3 protein is one row after TCRdb ran MiXCR on the PCR reads. The sample holds 160,000 or so distinct CDR3 sequences, under 40% seen once. This specimen was blood, taken after autologous hematopoietic stem cell transplantation. These receptor sequences come from a girl aged 5 to 17 with multiple sclerosis. CDR3s include the opening cysteine and the closing phenylalanine or tryptophan. A D gene is named only where the DNA matches it firmly. Expanded clones get a size class; other rows say once, few or many, or leave the size out.

CDR3aa: CATSRDPSRGQETQYF
CDR3nt: TGTGCCACCAGCAGAGATCCTTCTCGTGGCCAAGAGACCCAGTACTTC
abundance: few
d_gene: -
j_gene: TRBJ2-5
v_gene: TRBV15

CDR3aa: CSAGQPGRETQYF
CDR3nt: TGCAGTGCTGGACAGCCAGGGCGGGAGACCCAGTACTTC
abundance: -
d_gene: -
j_gene: TRBJ2-5
v_gene: TRBV20-1

CDR3aa: CASSRVGGRGGYTF
CDR3nt: TGTGCCAGCAGTCGGGTTGGAGGGAGAGGTGGCTACACCTTC
abundance: few
d_gene: -
j_gene: TRBJ1-2
v_gene: TRBV12-3/TRBV12-4

CDR3aa: CASSLEGTVSYNEQFF
CDR3nt: TGTGCCAGCAGCTTAGAAGGGACTGTCTCCTACAATGAGCAGTTCTTC
abundance: medium-sized
d_gene: -
j_gene: TRBJ2-1
v_gene: TRBV7-2

CDR3aa: CASSLGRIPLGETQYF
CDR3nt: TGCGCCAGCAGCTTGGGGCGGATTCCCCTTGGAGAGACCCAGTACTTC
abundance: -
d_gene: -
j_gene: TRBJ2-5
v_gene: TRBV5-1

CDR3aa: CSARDYGRTSTDTQYF
CDR3nt: TGCAGTGCTAGAGATTACGGGAGGACGAGCACAGATACGCAGTATTTT
abundance: -
d_gene: TRBD2
j_gene: TRBJ2-3
v_gene: TRBV20-1

CDR3aa: CASSLRLARHEQYF
CDR3nt: TGTGCCAGCAGTTTAAGGTTGGCCCGACACGAGCAGTACTTC
abundance: few
d_gene: -
j_gene: TRBJ2-7
v_gene: TRBV12-3/TRBV12-4

CDR3aa: CATSPPGTSGNLREQYF
CDR3nt: TGTGCCACCAGCCCCCCGGGGACTAGCGGTAATCTGAGAGAGCAGTACTTC
abundance: few
d_gene: TRBD2
j_gene: TRBJ2-7
v_gene: TRBV15

CDR3aa: CATSDGGLAGSNEQFF
CDR3nt: TGTGCCACCAGTGACGGGGGACTAGCGGGATCCAATGAGCAGTTCTTC
abundance: -
d_gene: TRBD2
j_gene: TRBJ2-1
v_gene: TRBV24-1

CDR3aa: CASSRRGPGQGAGGYTF
CDR3nt: TGCGCCAGCAGCCGAAGAGGTCCGGGACAGGGGGCCGGGGGCTACACCTTC
abundance: -
d_gene: TRBD1
j_gene: TRBJ1-2
v_gene: TRBV4-1

CDR3aa: CANSPRRQTQYF
CDR3nt: TGTGCCAACTCACCAAGGAGGCAGACCCAGTACTTC
abundance: once
d_gene: -
j_gene: TRBJ2-5
v_gene: TRBV18

CDR3aa: CASSRAHRDYNEQFF
CDR3nt: TGTGCCAGCAGCCGAGCGCACAGGGACTACAATGAGCAGTTCTTC
abundance: few
d_gene: -
j_gene: TRBJ2-1
v_gene: TRBV4-2

CDR3aa: CASSRIQVHNYGYTF
CDR3nt: TGTGCCAGCAGCCGGATACAGGTGCACAACTATGGCTACACCTTC
abundance: -
d_gene: -
j_gene: TRBJ1-2
v_gene: TRBV7-6

CDR3aa: CASSPRTDSYTF
CDR3nt: TGTGCCAGCAGCCCTCGGACAGATAGCTACACCTTC
abundance: many
d_gene: -
j_gene: TRBJ1-2
v_gene: TRBV7-2

CDR3aa: CATSDPNRAHTGELFF
CDR3nt: TGTGCCACCAGTGACCCAAACAGGGCCCACACCGGGGAGCTGTTTTTT
abundance: few
d_gene: -
j_gene: TRBJ2-2
v_gene: TRBV24-1

CDR3aa: CSVVNWAGQETQYF
CDR3nt: TGCAGCGTCGTGAATTGGGCAGGACAAGAGACCCAGTACTTC
abundance: few
d_gene: -
j_gene: TRBJ2-5
v_gene: TRBV29-1

CDR3aa: CASAKEGEKLFF
CDR3nt: TGTGCTAGTGCAAAGGAGGGGGAAAAACTGTTTTTT
abundance: -
d_gene: -
j_gene: TRBJ1-4
v_gene: TRBV12-5

CDR3aa: CATGGYSTDMQYF
CDR3nt: TGTGCCACAGGGGGCTATAGCACAGATATGCAATATTTT
abundance: -
d_gene: TRBD1
j_gene: TRBJ2-3
v_gene: TRBV12-3/TRBV12-4

CDR3aa: CAWRPRQGVLYEQYF
CDR3nt: TGTGCCTGGAGGCCTCGACAGGGGGTCCTCTACGAGCAGTACTTC
abundance: -
d_gene: TRBD1
j_gene: TRBJ2-7
v_gene: TRBV30

CDR3aa: CSVGHTEQFF
CDR3nt: TGCAGCGTTGGTCACACTGAGCAGTTCTTC
abundance: many
d_gene: -
j_gene: TRBJ2-1
v_gene: TRBV29-1

CDR3aa: CAIQVTDMQYF
CDR3nt: TGTGCCATCCAGGTCACAGATATGCAGTATTTT
abundance: -
d_gene: -
j_gene: TRBJ2-3
v_gene: TRBV10-3

CDR3aa: CASSLRGFFNQPQHF
CDR3nt: TGTGCCAGCAGTTTGAGAGGGTTTTTCAATCAGCCCCAGCATTTT
abundance: -
d_gene: -
j_gene: TRBJ1-5
v_gene: TRBV12-3/TRBV12-4

CDR3aa: CASSLVTGSDFGYHNEQYF
CDR3nt: TGTGCCAGCAGCTTAGTAACAGGGTCCGATTTCGGTTACCACAATGAGCAGTACTTC
abundance: -
d_gene: -
j_gene: TRBJ2-5
v_gene: TRBV7-9

CDR3aa: CASSKGVWETQYF
CDR3nt: TGCGCCAGCAGCAAAGGGGTTTGGGAGACCCAGTACTTC
abundance: -
d_gene: -
j_gene: TRBJ2-5
v_gene: TRBV4-3

CDR3aa: CASTENRDFYNEQFF
CDR3nt: TGTGCCAGCACCGAAAACCGGGACTTTTACAATGAGCAGTTCTTC
abundance: few
d_gene: -
j_gene: TRBJ2-1
v_gene: TRBV28

CDR3aa: CASSHEDNEQFF
CDR3nt: TGTGCCAGCAGTCACGAGGACAATGAGCAGTTCTTC
abundance: -
d_gene: -
j_gene: TRBJ2-1
v_gene: TRBV27

CDR3aa: CATSRAGSETQYF
CDR3nt: TGTGCCACCAGTCGGGCAGGGAGCGAGACCCAGTACTTC
abundance: few
d_gene: -
j_gene: TRBJ2-5
v_gene: TRBV24-1

CDR3aa: CASTPQQGHQPQHF
CDR3nt: TGTGCCAGCACTCCACAACAGGGACATCAGCCCCAGCATTTT
abundance: -
d_gene: -
j_gene: TRBJ1-5
v_gene: TRBV28

CDR3aa: CATSKRQVYSNQPQHF
CDR3nt: TGTGCCACCAGCAAAAGGCAGGTCTACAGCAATCAGCCCCAGCATTTT
abundance: -
d_gene: -
j_gene: TRBJ1-5
v_gene: TRBV15

CDR3aa: CSAKDLTVGSEAFF
CDR3nt: TGCAGTGCTAAGGACTTGACAGTGGGGTCTGAAGCTTTCTTT
abundance: few
d_gene: -
j_gene: TRBJ1-1
v_gene: TRBV20-1

CDR3aa: CASSLVGGLGYEQYF
CDR3nt: TGCGCCAGCAGCTTGGTAGGCGGCCTAGGCTACGAGCAGTACTTC
abundance: few
d_gene: -
j_gene: TRBJ2-7
v_gene: TRBV5-1

CDR3aa: CASSQGTADSNQPQHF
CDR3nt: TGTGCCAGCAGCCAAGGGACAGCTGATAGCAATCAGCCCCAGCATTTT
abundance: many
d_gene: TRBD1
j_gene: TRBJ1-5
v_gene: TRBV12-3/TRBV12-4

CDR3aa: CAIRDLAGTLAEQYF
CDR3nt: TGTGCCATCAGGGATCTAGCGGGAACTTTGGCCGAGCAGTACTTC
abundance: few
d_gene: TRBD2
j_gene: TRBJ2-7
v_gene: TRBV10-3

CDR3aa: CSVITGGSYEQYF
CDR3nt: TGCAGCGTCATAACAGGAGGCTCCTACGAGCAGTACTTC
abundance: many
d_gene: -
j_gene: TRBJ2-7
v_gene: TRBV29-1

CDR3aa: CSAAGTSITDTQYF
CDR3nt: TGCAGTGCGGCCGGGACTAGCATAACAGATACGCAGTATTTT
abundance: few
d_gene: TRBD2
j_gene: TRBJ2-3
v_gene: TRBV20-1

CDR3aa: CASSLAPWGVNSNQPQHF
CDR3nt: TGTGCCAGCAGCTTAGCCCCGTGGGGGGTGAATAGCAATCAGCCCCAGCATTTT
abundance: -
d_gene: -
j_gene: TRBJ1-5
v_gene: TRBV7-2

CDR3aa: CASSLGAGETQYF
CDR3nt: TGTGCCAGCAGCCTAGGGGCAGGGGAGACCCAGTACTTC
abundance: -
d_gene: -
j_gene: TRBJ2-5
v_gene: TRBV5-6

CDR3aa: CASSLDGQGNEKLFF
CDR3nt: TGCGCCAGCAGCTTGGACGGACAGGGTAATGAAAAACTGTTTTTT
abundance: few
d_gene: TRBD1
j_gene: TRBJ1-4
v_gene: TRBV5-1

CDR3aa: CASSLLLVSLADTQYF
CDR3nt: TGTGCCAGCAGTTTATTACTAGTCTCTTTGGCAGATACGCAGTATTTT
abundance: -
d_gene: -
j_gene: TRBJ2-3
v_gene: TRBV12-3/TRBV12-4

CDR3aa: CASSLAGAETQYF
CDR3nt: TGTGCCAGCAGTTTAGCGGGGGCAGAGACCCAGTACTTC
abundance: few
d_gene: -
j_gene: TRBJ2-5
v_gene: TRBV28

CDR3aa: CASSHAYNVQFF
CDR3nt: TGCGCCAGCAGCCATGCCTACAATGTGCAGTTCTTC
abundance: -
d_gene: -
j_gene: TRBJ2-1
v_gene: TRBV4-1

CDR3aa: CASSQDYGVETQYF
CDR3nt: TGTGCCAGCAGCCAAGATTACGGGGTGGAGACCCAGTACTTC
abundance: few
d_gene: -
j_gene: TRBJ2-5
v_gene: TRBV4-2

CDR3aa: CSASMAAGPRTNIQYF
CDR3nt: TGCAGTGCTAGTATGGCGGCAGGGCCCCGGACGAACATTCAGTACTTC
abundance: -
d_gene: -
j_gene: TRBJ2-4
v_gene: TRBV20-1

CDR3aa: CASSFVGLYNEQFF
CDR3nt: TGTGCCAGCAGTTTTGTCGGGCTCTACAATGAGCAGTTCTTC
abundance: -
d_gene: -
j_gene: TRBJ2-1
v_gene: TRBV27